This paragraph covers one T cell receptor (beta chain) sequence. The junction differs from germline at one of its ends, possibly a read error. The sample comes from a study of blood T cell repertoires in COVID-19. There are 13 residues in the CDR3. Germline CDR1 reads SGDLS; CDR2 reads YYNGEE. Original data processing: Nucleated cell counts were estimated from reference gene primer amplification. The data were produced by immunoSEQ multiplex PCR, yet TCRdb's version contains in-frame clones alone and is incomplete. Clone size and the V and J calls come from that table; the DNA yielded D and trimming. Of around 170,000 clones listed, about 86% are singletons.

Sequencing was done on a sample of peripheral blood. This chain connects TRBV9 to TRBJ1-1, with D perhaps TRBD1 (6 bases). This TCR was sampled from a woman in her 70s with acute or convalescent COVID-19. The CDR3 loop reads CASSVKGSGQTTF. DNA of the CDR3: TGTGCCAGCAGCGTAAAAGGTTCCGGACAGACTACTTTT.